Presented here are 5 T cell receptor beta chains from one specimen sequenced in a study of T cells in Graves' hyperthyroidism and ophthalmopathy. Amplification of TCR beta CDR3 regions used RNA as the template. The HTBI primer set served for first-round RT-PCR of the TCR CDR3. TCRdb re-derived calls from the multiplex PCR reads in MiXCR, one entry per CDR3 protein. The sample contains approximately 510,000 distinct CDR3 sequences, 40% to 50% of which appear only once. Specimen: peripheral blood or thyroid tissue (not recorded which). Receptor source: an adult woman with Graves' disease, either hyperthyroidism or ophthalmopathy (not recorded which).

J is TRBJ1-1 and V is TRBV2; D perhaps matches TRBD1 (6 bases). The V gene lost 6 bases and the J gene lost 10 bases, with 12 bases spanning the gap. Germline V gene data show CDR1 as SNHLY and CDR2 as FYNNEI. CDR3 length: 11 residues. CDR3 residues: CASSYRVRAFF. Here the CDR3 DNA reads TGTGCCAGCAGCTACAGGGTTCGAGCTTTCTTT.

The rearrangement joins TRBV7-6 to TRBJ2-6; the D gene could be TRBD1 or TRBD2 (5 bases each). The germline V gene has CDR1 SGHVS and CDR2 FNYEAQ. Trimming removed 3 bases from V and 0 bases from J, with 9 bases in between. The CDR3 runs to 16 residues. CDR3 protein: CASSFEGPSGANVLTF. The CDR3 DNA reads as TGTGCCAGCAGCTTTGAGGGGCCCTCTGGGGCCAACGTCCTGACTTTC.

This clonotype was counted many times. This sequence joins TRBV19 and TRBJ1-5; TRBD1 is a possible D gene (5 bases). Germline V gene sequence: CDR1 LNHDA, CDR2 SQIVND (reference sequence). This CDR3 has 15 amino acids. V shed 3 bases and J shed 3 bases, with 12 bases lying between them. The CDR3 DNA is TGTGCCAGTAGTATGGCGTTGGGGGACAATCAGCCCCAGCATTTT. It is translated as CASSMALGDNQPQHF.

The chain uses TRBV29-1 and TRBJ2-7; perhaps D is TRBD1 or TRBD2 (7 bases each). Germline V gene lookup returns CDR1 SQVTM and CDR2 ANQGSEA. The CDR3 is made up of 13 amino acids. The ends were cut back, 7 bases at V and 4 bases at J, with 17 bases in the middle. Here the CDR3 reads CSAGGGTVYEQYF. The CDR3 DNA is TGCAGCGCTGGGGGAGGGACAGTGTACGAGCAGTACTTC.

The J gene is TRBJ1-1, the V gene TRBV20-1; D is undetermined. Trimming shortened V by 6 bases and J by 8 bases, and 4 bases separated the two germline ends. The CDR3 totals 8 residues. From germline, CDR1 is DFQATT and CDR2 SNEGSKA (reference sequence). Written as DNA, the CDR3 is TGCAGTGCGCCCGAAGCTTTCTTT. This sequence encodes CSAPEAFF.